This TCR beta chain was recovered during a study of CD8+CD57+ T cells in acquired aplastic anemia. As for the study in general: DNA from sorted CD4+ and CD8+ cells averaged approximately 3.5 ug. Read counts for CD4+ cells (from healthy donors) averaged about 10.8 million.

General observations from the study: CD8+ Simpson's diversity in patients was not significantly different from that in controls. Patients had approximately 29 CD8+ CDR3 sequences in common with controls (the shared set).

This clonotype was recorded many times. Antigen: not known. It was genomic DNA that served as the template for profiling TCR beta VDJ and CDR3. Via MiXCR, TCRdb re-called the reads, giving one row per CDR3 protein. The sample lists about 200,000 distinct CDR3 sequences, approximately 35% occurring once. Trimming took 4 bases from V and 8 from J, leaving 8 bases between them. Germline V CDR1 and CDR2: SGHVS, FQNEAQ. The CDR3 totals 11 residues. The sequenced material came from sorted CD4+, CD8+, or CD8+CD57+ T cells (not recorded which) from PBMCs. The TCR sequence derives from a human donor in good health, serving as a control. This chain connects TRBV7-8 to TRBJ1-1; tentatively, D is TRBD1 (5 bases). The CDR3 DNA follows: TGTGCCAGCAGCTCATGGGGGGAAGCTTTCTTT. It yields the protein CASSSWGEAFF.